The next 21 T cell receptor beta chains were all read from a single sample in a study of cytomegalovirus exposure and HLA in healthy donors. PCR employed 60 Vbeta and 13 Jbeta primers. Profiling relied on immunoSEQ multiplex PCR, and the TCRdb table lists in-frame clones only, not all of them. The sample includes under 150,000 clones, about 85% of them seen just once. Sequenced sample: PBMCs. These receptors came from a boy under 18 in good health and CMV-seronegative.

This chain connects TRBV10-3 to TRBJ2-1; 8 bases are shared with TRBD2. V lost 2 bases, J lost 7 bases, and 7 bases stayed unmatched. Germline V lookup: CDR1 ENHRY, CDR2 SYGVKD. The CDR3 length is 15 residues. This chain's CDR3 is CAISEGAGGGNEQFF. CDR3 DNA sequence: TGTGCCATCAGTGAGGGGGCGGGAGGAGGAAATGAGCAGTTCTTC.

A single count supports this clone. The chain combines TRBV6-5 with TRBJ2-7, with a possible D match to TRBD2 (6 bases). Trimming stripped 7 bases from V and 1 base from J, with 14 bases between. Per the germline V gene, CDR1 is MNHEY and CDR2 is SVGAGI. The CDR3 consists of 14 residues. CDR3 nucleotide sequence: TGTGCCAGCACCTGGAGGGCCGGTTCCTACGAGCAGTACTTC. Amino acid sequence: CASTWRAGSYEQYF.

The genes are TRBV13 and TRBJ2-1; 7 positions match TRBD2. V shed 4 bases and J 1 base; nucleotides not matched to a gene: 7. Germline V lookup: CDR1 PRHDT, CDR2 FYEKMQ (reference sequence). This CDR3 comprises 16 residues. The CDR3 DNA is TGTGCCAGCAGCTCGACTCCGGGACTATCCTACAATGAGCAGTTCTTC. Translating gives CASSSTPGLSYNEQFF. The whole variable domain, filled in from reference TRBV13 and TRBJ2-1, reads AAGVIQSPRHLIKEKRETATLKCYPIPRHDTVYWYQQGPGQDPQFLISFYEKMQSDKGSIPDRFSAQQFSDYHSELNMSSLELGDSALYFCASSSTPGLSYNEQFFGPGTRLTVL.

The genes are TRBV29-1 and TRBJ2-7, with a tentative D call TRBD2 (6 bases). The germline V gene has CDR1 SQVTM and CDR2 ANQGSEA. Trimming removed 1 base at V and 2 bases at J, with 9 bases between. This CDR3 is built from 13 residues. The CDR3 sequence: CSVEGTTTYEQYF. CDR3 in DNA: TGCAGCGTTGAAGGGACTACTACCTACGAGCAGTACTTC.

The rearrangement uses TRBV27 and TRBJ1-2, with a weak D call TRBD1 (5 bases). The CDR3 runs to 17 residues. Germline V CDR1 and CDR2: MNHEY, SMNVEV (reference sequence). Trimming cost V 6 bases and J 7 bases, with 27 bases left between them. The CDR3 bases are TGTGCCAGCAGACCGGGGGGGACCGAAGATTCGAGGGTTGGCTACACCTTC. Translated: CASRPGGTEDSRVGYTF.

A single count supports this clone. The V call is TRBV2, the J call TRBJ2-1; TRBD1 matches at 9 bases. This CDR3 has 15 residues. J gave up 9 bases and V 3 bases, and 9 bases lay outside the gene matches. Germline CDR1 reads SNHLY; CDR2 reads FYNNEI. CDR3 sequence: CASSDYRGRSSEQFF. DNA of the CDR3: TGTGCCAGCAGTGATTACAGGGGGCGTTCCAGTGAGCAGTTCTTC.

The rearrangement joins TRBV9 to TRBJ2-2, with 8 positions matching TRBD2. Germline values: CDR1 SGDLS, CDR2 YYNGEE. This CDR3 is built from 16 residues. With 4 bases clipped from V and 8 bases from J, the junction kept 13 bases outside the gene matches. This CDR3 is CASSPGSGSLPGELFF. CDR3 nucleotides: TGTGCCAGCAGCCCGGGGAGCGGGAGTCTTCCGGGGGAGCTGTTTTTT.

V and J are TRBV28 and TRBJ1-1; no clear D. Per germline, CDR1 MDHEN and CDR2 SYDVKM. CDR3 length: 12 amino acids. The ends were cut back, 3 bases at V and 7 bases at J, with 9 bases in the middle. The CDR3: CASSLPGLEAFF. The CDR3 nucleotides are TGTGCCAGCAGTTTGCCGGGTCTTGAAGCTTTCTTT.

This sequence joins TRBV25-1 and TRBJ2-5; weak D call: TRBD1 (5 bases). The J call is doubtful: the DNA matches TRBJ2-7 better. There are 13 residues in the CDR3. Germline V lookup: CDR1 MGHDK, CDR2 SYGVNS. CDR3 sequence: CASRDKAPYEQYF. CDR3 in DNA: TGTGCCAGCAGGGACAAGGCCCCCTACGAGCAGTACTTC.

The chain has TRBV5-6 and TRBJ1-1; TRBD1 is a possible D gene (5 bases). V was shortened by 2 bases and J by 5 bases, with 16 bases between the two germline ends. The CDR3 is 15 amino acids. From germline, CDR1 is SGHDT and CDR2 YYEEEE. The CDR3 coding sequence is TGTGCCAGCAGCTTATTATGGGGGGTAGGGACTGAAGCTTTCTTT. Amino acid sequence: CASSLLWGVGTEAFF.

The rearrangement joins TRBV19 to TRBJ1-4; 8 bases map to TRBD1. The germline V gene has CDR1 LNHDA and CDR2 SQIVND (reference sequence). The CDR3 is 17 amino acids. V trimming: 2 bases; J trimming: 8 bases; junction bases outside the gene matches: 13. CDR3: CASSIRQGARSSEKLFF. The DNA for the CDR3 is TGTGCCAGTAGTATACGGCAGGGGGCGCGATCATCGGAAAAACTGTTTTTT.

In its sample, this clone was seen a few times. This chain links TRBV6-5 with TRBJ2-7; the D is unclear. Germline V CDR1 and CDR2: MNHEY, SVGAGI. This CDR3 region has 15 residues. The V end was cut by 6 bases, the J end by 3 bases, with 18 bases between. This chain's CDR3 is CASSLYQAPFYEQYF. CDR3 DNA sequence: TGTGCCAGCAGCCTATACCAGGCCCCTTTCTACGAGCAGTACTTC.

The chain uses TRBV12-5 and TRBJ2-3, with 7 bases matching TRBD2. The CDR3 consists of 15 residues. J was trimmed by 3 bases and V by 5 bases; bases with no gene match: 8. CDR1 and CDR2 from the germline V gene are LGHNT and FRNRAP. DNA for the CDR3: TGTGCTAGTGGTCTGAGCGGGGCTATGACAGATACGCAGTATTTT. The encoded protein is CASGLSGAMTDTQYF.

The genes are TRBV2 and TRBJ2-1, with TRBD1 matching 9 bases. The germline V gene has CDR1 SNHLY and CDR2 FYNNEI. V lost 6 bases to trimming and J lost 4 bases; unmatched junction nucleotides: 7. There are 15 residues in the CDR3. CDR3 sequence (DNA): TGTGCCAGCAGCCATCCCGGACAGGGGTACAATGAGCAGTTCTTC. Its translation: CASSHPGQGYNEQFF.

The rearrangement joins TRBV18 to TRBJ2-5; D possibly corresponds to TRBD1 (5 bases). Trimming took 5 bases from V and 1 from J, leaving 8 bases between them. CDR1 and CDR2 (germline): KGHSH, LQKENI. This CDR3 has 13 residues. The CDR3 DNA sequence: TGTGCCAGCTCAAGGACATCCCAAGAGACCCAGTACTTC. This encodes CASSRTSQETQYF.

V is TRBV18 and J is TRBJ1-2; no clear D gene. V was cut by 2 bases and J by 6 bases, with 16 bases left in between. Germline CDR1 KGHSH, CDR2 LQKENI. There are 15 residues in the CDR3. The CDR3 DNA sequence: TGTGCCAGCTCACCAGGAGGTGACTATCGGAATGGCTACACCTTC. Translation gives CASSPGGDYRNGYTF. The full variable domain, in which reference TRBV18 and TRBJ1-2 provide the parts outside the CDR3, is NAGVMQNPRHLVRRRGQEARLRCSPMKGHSHVYWYRQLPEEGLKFMVYLQKENIIDESGMPKERFSAEFPKEGPSILRIQQVVRGDSAAYFCASSPGGDYRNGYTFGSGTRLTVV.

This chain links TRBV7-3 with TRBJ1-5, with a weak D call TRBD1 (5 bases). In germline, CDR1 is SGHTA, CDR2 FQGTGA. This CDR3 comprises 16 residues. V lost 2 bases and J 3 bases, leaving 14 bases between the germline ends. CDR3 in amino acids: CASSLPRTPSNQPQHF. CDR3 sequence (DNA): TGTGCCAGCAGCTTACCGAGGACACCTTCCAATCAGCCCCAGCATTTT.

The V and J genes are TRBV6-5 and TRBJ2-3, with D possibly matching TRBD2 (5 bases). Germline V lookup: CDR1 MNHEY, CDR2 SVGAGI. Deletions cut 2 bases from V and 2 bases from J, with 14 bases between. The CDR3 extends over 16 amino acids. The DNA for the CDR3 is TGTGCCAGCAGTTACACCGACGGGATCCTCACAGATACGCAGTATTTT. Its translation is CASSYTDGILTDTQYF.

A few counts support this clone. The chain employs TRBV5-6 and TRBJ1-4, with D perhaps TRBD1 (6 bases). From germline, CDR1 is SGHDT and CDR2 YYEEEE. There are 13 residues in the CDR3. Trimming pared 4 bases from V and 8 bases from J, leaving 12 bases between. The CDR3 region has the DNA TGTGCCAGCAGCAAGGGACACGGGGAAAAACTGTTTTTT. Translation gives CASSKGHGEKLFF.

The rearrangement uses TRBV10-1 and TRBJ1-6, with TRBD1 as a possible D gene (5 bases). The ends were cut back, 6 bases at V and 7 bases at J, with 7 bases in the middle. This CDR3 is built from 12 residues. Germline V gives CDR1 WNHNN, CDR2 SYGVQD (reference sequence). The CDR3 region is CASRDSNSPLHF. CDR3 sequence (DNA): TGCGCCAGCAGAGACAGCAATTCACCCCTCCACTTT.

This chain joins TRBV7-9 and TRBJ2-1; 9 bases fit TRBD2. Germline CDR1 reads SEHNR; CDR2 reads FQNEAQ (reference sequence). The CDR3 covers 16 residues. V shed 1 base, J shed 4 bases, and the junction held 5 bases outside the gene matches. The CDR3 loop reads CASSLVVLAGYNEQFF. As DNA, the CDR3 is TGTGCCAGCAGCTTAGTCGTCCTAGCGGGATACAATGAGCAGTTCTTC.